Listed here are 18 T cell receptor beta chains from one sample, sequenced in a study of T cell responses to AZD1222 COVID-19 vaccine. Using immunoSEQ multiplex PCR, the repertoire was profiled, and TCRdb retains in-frame clones only, with some absent. Seen here are around 150,000 clones, 80% to 95% observed once, and the top ten hold around 2.9%. Sequenced here: peripheral blood, sampled 28 days after the second AZD1222 dose. The receptors were gathered from an adult who received the AZD1222 COVID-19 vaccine.

V is TRBV25-1 and J is TRBJ2-1, with D possibly TRBD1 on 5 matching bases. Germline V CDR1 and CDR2: MGHDK, SYGVNS. V gave up 3 bases and J gave up 8 bases, with 11 bases separating them. There are 13 residues in the CDR3. The CDR3 protein is CASSDPIRDEQFF. For the CDR3, the DNA is TGTGCCAGCAGTGACCCAATCAGGGATGAGCAGTTCTTC.

The V gene is TRBV7-2, the J gene TRBJ2-2; no reliable D call. The V end lost 4 bases, the J end lost 0 bases, and 0 bases lay between the germline ends. CDR1 is SGHTA and CDR2 is FQGNSA in the germline V gene. CDR3 size: 12 residues. The CDR3: CASSSNTGELFF. DNA for the CDR3: TGTGCCAGCAGCTCGAACACCGGGGAGCTGTTTTTT.

The table lists this clone with a count of one. CDR3 nucleotide sequence: TGTGCCAAGCCCGCCACGGGAGTAGGAGAGACCCAGTACTTC. It encodes CAKPATGVGETQYF. This chain connects TRBV27 to TRBJ2-5; TRBD2 might be the D (6 bases). Germline V gives CDR1 MNHEY, CDR2 SMNVEV (reference sequence). The CDR3 consists of 14 residues. V was clipped by 10 bases and J by 4 bases, with 19 bases between them.

The rearrangement joins TRBV6-6 to TRBJ2-1, with 14 bases identical to TRBD2. In germline, CDR1 is MNHNY, CDR2 SVGAGI (reference sequence). This CDR3 has 15 residues. With V trimmed by 6 bases and J by 6 bases, 4 bases remained unmatched. CDR3 loop: CASRGLAGELNEQFF. The DNA for the CDR3 is TGTGCCAGCAGGGGACTAGCGGGAGAACTCAATGAGCAGTTCTTC.

The chain recombines TRBV2 with TRBJ2-2; the D gene could be TRBD1 or TRBD2 (5 bases each). The V end lost 7 bases, the J end lost 1 base, and 10 bases lay between the germline ends. The length of the CDR3 is 14 residues. The germline V gene encodes CDR1 SNHLY and CDR2 FYNNEI. The CDR3 protein is CASKGTGNTGELFF. DNA of the CDR3: TGTGCCAGCAAGGGGACGGGGAACACCGGGGAGCTGTTTTTT.

The rearrangement joins TRBV2 to TRBJ2-1; TRBD2 matches at 7 bases. The CDR3 is made up of 20 amino acids. The trim removed 7 bases at V and 0 bases at J, leaving 21 bases unmatched. In germline, CDR1 is SNHLY, CDR2 FYNNEI. This chain's CDR3 is CASTDLGDYQIMSSYNEQFF. Here the CDR3 DNA reads TGTGCCAGCACGGACCTCGGGGACTACCAAATAATGAGCTCCTACAATGAGCAGTTCTTC.

The gene calls are TRBV7-8 and TRBJ2-3; D gene uncertain. The CDR3 covers 16 residues. Germline V gives CDR1 SGHVS, CDR2 FQNEAQ. V lost 3 bases and J lost 3, with 16 bases in between. The CDR3 sequence is CASSLGSLGLTDTQYF. CDR3 DNA: TGTGCCAGCAGCTTGGGCTCCCTTGGTTTGACAGATACGCAGTATTTT.

V is TRBV2 and J is TRBJ2-3, with D possibly matching TRBD2 (5 bases). Germline values: CDR1 SNHLY, CDR2 FYNNEI. This CDR3 region has 12 residues. The V gene lost 11 bases and the J gene lost 1 base, with 10 bases spanning the gap. The CDR3 DNA sequence: TGTGCCGCGACGAGGGGCACAGATACGCAGTATTTT. Translating it yields CAATRGTDTQYF.

The V and J genes are TRBV5-1 and TRBJ2-3; no reliable D call. The V gene's germline CDR1 is SGHRS and CDR2 YFSETQ. This CDR3 comprises 14 residues. Trimming cost V 0 bases and J 4 bases, with 9 bases left between them. CDR3 nucleotide sequence: TGCGCCAGCAGCTTGGAGGTGGGCCCAGATACGCAGTATTTT. Translation: CASSLEVGPDTQYF. Looking up the rest from reference TRBV5-1 and TRBJ2-3 gives the full variable domain: KAGVTQTPRYLIKTRGQQVTLSCSPISGHRSVSWYQQTPGQGLQFLFEYFSETQRNKGNFPGRFSGRQFSNSRSEMNVSTLELGDSALYLCASSLEVGPDTQYFGPGTRLTVL.

The rearrangement joins TRBV6-5 to TRBJ2-7; 14 nucleotides align to TRBD2. This CDR3 has 16 amino acids. J gave up 2 bases and V 2 bases, and 2 bases lay outside the gene matches. Germline lookup yields CDR1 MNHEY and CDR2 SVGAGI. This chain's CDR3 is CASSYRGLAGAYEQYF. CDR3 sequence (DNA): TGTGCCAGCAGTTACCGGGGACTAGCGGGGGCCTACGAGCAGTACTTC.

Comment on this clone: The identical CDR3 is also encoded by other nucleotide sequences in the sample. The chain combines TRBV19 with TRBJ2-7; 9 bases match TRBD1. V trimming: 5 bases; J trimming: 2 bases; junction bases outside the gene matches: 4. Germline V gene data show CDR1 as LNHDA and CDR2 as SQIVND (reference sequence). CDR3 length: 14 amino acids. In nucleotides, the CDR3 is TGTGCCAGTAGTCCGGGACAGGGTCCCTACGAGCAGTACTTC. It yields the protein CASSPGQGPYEQYF.

The CDR3 here is CASSYAGHEQYF. In DNA form, the CDR3 reads TGTGCCAGCAGTTACGCCGGTCACGAGCAGTACTTC. J is TRBJ2-7 and V is TRBV6-5; D is uncertain. This CDR3 has 12 amino acids. Looked up from germline, CDR1 is MNHEY and CDR2 is SVGAGI. Between the trimmed V and J ends, which lost 2 bases and 5 bases, there was a span of 7 bases.

The CDR3 coding sequence is TGCAGCGTTGAATTGCAGCGGGAGGGTTATACGCAGTATTTT. It yields the protein CSVELQREGYTQYF. This chain links TRBV29-1 with TRBJ2-3; 10 bases fit TRBD2. This CDR3 has 14 amino acids. V lost 2 bases and J lost 7; bases outside the gene matches: 6. Germline lookup yields CDR1 SQVTM and CDR2 ANQGSEA.

The J gene is TRBJ1-1, the V gene TRBV29-1; perhaps TRBD1 as D (6 bases). Germline CDR1 is SQVTM and CDR2 is ANQGSEA. This CDR3 is 16 amino acids long. Between the trimmed V and J ends, which lost 6 bases and 4 bases, there was a span of 24 bases. The CDR3 DNA follows: TGCAGCGTAAGATCCCAGGGGAGCGGGCGGGGCACTGAAGCTTTCTTT. The encoded protein is CSVRSQGSGRGTEAFF.

The rearrangement uses TRBV6-5 and TRBJ1-5, with 8 bases matching TRBD1. In germline, CDR1 is MNHEY, CDR2 SVGAGI. CDR3 length equals 14 residues. V lost 4 bases to trimming and J lost 8 bases; unmatched junction nucleotides: 7. This CDR3 is CASSWTGNVEPQHF. CDR3 coding DNA: TGTGCCAGCAGTTGGACAGGGAATGTAGAGCCCCAGCATTTT.

The chain carries TRBV9 and TRBJ2-7, with D unclear. Germline loops: CDR1 SGDLS, CDR2 YYNGEE. CDR3 length: 15 residues. Trimming took 3 bases from V and 3 from J, leaving 16 bases between them. In nucleotides, the CDR3 is TGTGCCAGCAGCGGTCCCCCCCGCCCTCTCTACGAGCAGTACTTC. It encodes CASSGPPRPLYEQYF. Variable domain in full (rest from reference TRBV9 and TRBJ2-7): DSGVTQTPKHLITATGQRVTLRCSPRSGDLSVYWYQQSLDQGLQFLIQYYNGEERAKGNILERFSAQQFPDLHSELNLSSLELGDSALYFCASSGPPRPLYEQYFGPGTRLTVT.

The V and J genes are TRBV19 and TRBJ1-2; tentatively, D is TRBD1 (5 bases). The CDR3 runs to 14 residues. Per germline, CDR1 LNHDA and CDR2 SQIVND (reference sequence). V lost 6 bases and J lost 3, with 14 bases in between. The CDR3 loop reads CASSPRGHDYGYTF. The CDR3 DNA sequence: TGTGCCAGTAGCCCCCGCGGACACGACTATGGCTACACCTTC.

The V and J genes are TRBV27 and TRBJ2-1, with TRBD2 matching over 7 bases. Germline loops: CDR1 MNHEY, CDR2 SMNVEV (reference sequence). The CDR3 spans 14 residues. The V and J ends lost 6 bases and 4 bases, in that order; junction bases with no gene match: 6. This CDR3 is CASRPSGAYNEQFF. The CDR3 bases are TGTGCCAGCAGGCCTAGCGGAGCTTACAATGAGCAGTTCTTC.